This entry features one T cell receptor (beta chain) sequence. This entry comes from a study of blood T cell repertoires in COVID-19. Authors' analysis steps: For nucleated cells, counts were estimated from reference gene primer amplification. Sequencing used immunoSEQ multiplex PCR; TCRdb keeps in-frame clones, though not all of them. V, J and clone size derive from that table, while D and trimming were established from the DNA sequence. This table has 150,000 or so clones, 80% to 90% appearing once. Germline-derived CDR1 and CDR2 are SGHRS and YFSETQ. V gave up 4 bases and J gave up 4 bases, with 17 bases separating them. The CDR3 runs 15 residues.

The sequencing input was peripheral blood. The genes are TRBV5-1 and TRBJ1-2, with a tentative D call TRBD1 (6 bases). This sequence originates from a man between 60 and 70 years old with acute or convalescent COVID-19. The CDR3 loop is CASSPPRDTSYGYTF. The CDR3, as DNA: TGCGCCAGCAGCCCACCCAGGGACACCTCCTATGGCTACACCTTC.